These T cell receptor beta chains were read from a single sample in a study of blood T cell repertoires in COVID-19. The assay was immunoSEQ multiplex PCR, and TCRdb's table has in-frame clones only and misses some. The table includes 250,000 or so clones, approximately 86% detected once. Sequencing input: peripheral blood. These receptors all stem from a man aged 40-49 years with active or convalescent COVID-19. Each CDR3 is given without its conserved first and last residue. Each record gives: V gene, CDR3 length, CDR3 protein.

V gene: TRBV2; CDR3 length: 9; CDR3 protein: ASSERTEQY
V gene: TRBV24-1; CDR3 length: 13; CDR3 protein: ATGRGQGSYNEQF
V gene: TRBV24-1; CDR3 length: 11; CDR3 protein: ATSAPSTDTQY
V gene: TRBV9; CDR3 length: 13; CDR3 protein: ASSASGGLNTEAF
V gene: TRBV5-1; CDR3 length: 15; CDR3 protein: ASSSRDRGSMNTEAF
V gene: TRBV6-6; CDR3 length: 14; CDR3 protein: ASSVGTQGANQPQH
V gene: TRBV6-1; CDR3 length: 13; CDR3 protein: ASSETGAGVEKLF
V gene: TRBV24-1; CDR3 length: 13; CDR3 protein: ATSRAGGRGNEQF
V gene: TRBV2; CDR3 length: 10; CDR3 protein: ASTFSPGEQY
V gene: TRBV18; CDR3 length: 14; CDR3 protein: ASSPRQEYSNQPQH
V gene: TRBV10-3; CDR3 length: 14; CDR3 protein: AISDSGTANTGELF
V gene: TRBV18; CDR3 length: 13; CDR3 protein: ASLQPSSGLNEQF
V gene: TRBV5-4; CDR3 length: 10; CDR3 protein: ASSPWGDTGN
V gene: TRBV6-5; CDR3 length: 12; CDR3 protein: ASSPPGRNGGYT
V gene: TRBV4-1; CDR3 length: 13; CDR3 protein: ASSHISGRQDTIY
V gene: TRBV25-1; CDR3 length: 12; CDR3 protein: ASSKGSFNEKLF
V gene: TRBV5-5; CDR3 length: 11; CDR3 protein: ASSTAGTDTQY
V gene: TRBV6-5; CDR3 length: 9; CDR3 protein: ASSRGGPQH
V gene: TRBV30; CDR3 length: 14; CDR3 protein: AWSPMGGQGDSEAF
V gene: TRBV5-4; CDR3 length: 13; CDR3 protein: ASSRRDSSYNEQF
V gene: TRBV5-6; CDR3 length: 13; CDR3 protein: ASSLSSGGRETQY
V gene: TRBV9; CDR3 length: 13; CDR3 protein: ASSQGGGFADTQY
V gene: TRBV4-1; CDR3 length: 10; CDR3 protein: ASSQQGQPQH
V gene: TRBV14; CDR3 length: 10; CDR3 protein: ASSQSLYEQY